The TCR beta chain described here comes from a study of blood T cell repertoires in COVID-19. Study-level information: Some COVID-19 samples were acute and others convalescent; all came from the United States, Italy and Spain.

Authors' data handling: Counts of nucleated cells, estimated from reference gene primer amplification, were obtained. Libraries were prepared by immunoSEQ multiplex PCR; TCRdb keeps only in-frame clonotypes and omits some of them. Clone size and the V and J calls come from that table; the DNA yielded D and trimming. The table shows about 240,000 clones, with 88% occurring only once. Germline CDR1 MNHEY, CDR2 SVGEGT. V was pared by 6 bases and J by 8 bases, with 10 bases of the junction left unmatched. The CDR3 sequence is 16 residues long. The receptor comes from a woman aged 40 to 50 who had recovered from COVID-19. Material: peripheral blood. The chain couples TRBV6-2 or TRBV6-3 to TRBJ2-3; 14 bases are shared with TRBD2. This CDR3 reads CASSRGLAGAPSTQYF. The DNA of the CDR3 is TGTGCCAGCAGCAGGGGACTAGCGGGAGCTCCCTCTACGCAGTATTTT.